These T cell receptor beta chains were read from a single sample in a study of blood T cell repertoires in COVID-19. The assay was immunoSEQ multiplex PCR, and TCRdb's table has in-frame clones only and misses some. In the table there are roughly 190,000 clones, roughly 76% of which are singletons. The sequenced sample was peripheral blood. The receptors here all came from a woman aged 40-49 years with COVID-19, enrolled during active disease. Each CDR3 is given without its conserved first and last residue.

TRBJ2-1 | TRBV2 | ASGTSSYNEQF
TRBJ1-1 | TRBV29-1 | SARTGGVTEAF
TRBJ1-4 | TRBV6-2/TRBV6-3 | ASSYSYLGATNEKLF
TRBJ1-6 | TRBV2 | ASNPPGQINSPLH
TRBJ2-5 | TRBV29-1 | SVEGTSGGSYQETQY
TRBJ2-1 | TRBV5-1 | ASSTAGTLYEQF
TRBJ1-2 | TRBV7-9 | ASSRDRVDGYT
TRBJ2-1 | TRBV2 | ASTRRRGNEQF
TRBJ2-5 | TRBV29-1 | SVEGGGWETQY
TRBJ2-2 | TRBV7-3 | ASSPGTGGSGELF
TRBJ2-5 | TRBV12-3/TRBV12-4 | ASSLDRETQY
TRBJ1-1 | TRBV30 | AWSRGQGSSEAF
TRBJ2-1 | TRBV28 | ASSSKTPWVVNEQF
TRBJ2-1 | TRBV7-9 | ASTPWPYNEQF
TRBJ2-3 | TRBV9 | ASSVVASGGTDTQY